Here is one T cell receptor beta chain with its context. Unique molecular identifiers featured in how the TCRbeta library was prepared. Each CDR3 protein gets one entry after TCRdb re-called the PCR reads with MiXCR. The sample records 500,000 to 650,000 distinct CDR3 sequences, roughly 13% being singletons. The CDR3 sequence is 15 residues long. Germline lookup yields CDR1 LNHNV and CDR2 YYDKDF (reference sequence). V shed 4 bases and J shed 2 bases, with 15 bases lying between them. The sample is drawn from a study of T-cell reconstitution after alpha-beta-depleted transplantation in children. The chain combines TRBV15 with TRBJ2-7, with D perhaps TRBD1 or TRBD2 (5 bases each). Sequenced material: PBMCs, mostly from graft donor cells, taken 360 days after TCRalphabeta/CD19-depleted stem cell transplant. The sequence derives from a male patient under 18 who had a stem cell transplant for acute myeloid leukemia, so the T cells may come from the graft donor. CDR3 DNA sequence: TGTGCCACCAGCAAAACCGGGACCCAGACCTACGAGCAGTACTTC. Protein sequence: CATSKTGTQTYEQYF.